This T cell receptor beta chain was captured by sequencing in a study of cytomegalovirus exposure and HLA in healthy donors. Looking at the study overall: A subsequent analysis reported that the 95 to 150 validation repertoires were produced on the same platform that had also been used for the roughly 710 first-cohort repertoires.

Remarks on this clone: Its antigen is still unknown.

Study-wide findings and caveats: Diagnosis of cytomegalovirus status made by the classifier reportedly showed high specificity and sensitivity.

TCRdb keeps only in-frame clones here, not all; method: immunoSEQ multiplex PCR. There are about 78,000 clones in the sample; almost 97% occur only once, and 1.6% lies in the top ten. The sample consisted of PBMCs. The sequence derives from a man aged 18 to 29 in good health and CMV-seropositive.

CDR3 coding DNA: TGTGCCAGCGACAGGGGGCTGACTAGCGGGATAGGTTTTGAGCAGTTCTTC. This sequence encodes CASDRGLTSGIGFEQFF. The chain carries TRBV2 and TRBJ2-1; possibly TRBD2 for D (11 bases). Between the trimmed V and J ends, which lost 8 bases and 9 bases, there was a span of 29 bases. CDR1 and CDR2 from the germline V gene are SNHLY and FYNNEI. The CDR3 loop spans 17 amino acids.